One and the same sample provided the 3 T cell receptor beta chains below, sequenced in a study of shared clonotypes between healthy human individuals. The method was immunoSEQ multiplex PCR; TCRdb's version includes in-frame clones alone and lacks a portion of them. The sample carries 1.6 million or so clones, approximately 98.5% recorded once. The sequenced material came from naive CD4+ T cells sorted from blood. Subset reported: CD45RA+ positively selected. These receptors originate from a man younger than 40 in good health.

The chain has TRBV5-1 and TRBJ2-7, with 10 nucleotides matching TRBD2. V lost 1 base, J lost 5 bases, and 6 bases stayed unmatched. This CDR3 contains 15 residues. The germline V gene encodes CDR1 SGHRS and CDR2 YFSETQ. DNA of the CDR3: TGCGCCAGCAGCTTGTTTGCTAGCGGGAGTCACGAGCAGTACTTC. This encodes CASSLFASGSHEQYF.

V is TRBV5-1 and J is TRBJ2-1; TRBD2 matches 13 bases. With V trimmed by 4 bases and J by 5 bases, 6 bases remained unmatched. The V gene's germline CDR1 is SGHRS and CDR2 YFSETQ. The CDR3 length is 16 residues. The CDR3 here is CASSHGLAGDNNEQFF. The CDR3 DNA is TGCGCCAGCAGCCACGGACTAGCGGGGGATAACAATGAGCAGTTCTTC.

CDR3 DNA: TGTGCCAGCAGCCCCCAGCCTCCGGGGAATGAGCAGTTCTTC. Translation: CASSPQPPGNEQFF. This chain connects TRBV14 to TRBJ2-1; maybe TRBD2 (5 bases). The CDR3 runs to 14 residues. Per the germline V gene, CDR1 is SGHDN and CDR2 is FVKESK. V lost 4 bases and J 7 bases, leaving 14 bases between the germline ends.